Listed below are T cell receptor beta chains from one sample, sequenced in a study of T cell changes during pregnancy in multiple sclerosis. The table came from immunoSEQ multiplex PCR; TCRdb's copy has only in-frame clones and leaves some out. The sample carries fewer than 40,000 clones, 91% recorded once. The source material was CD4+ T cells from peripheral blood mononuclear cells, sampled in the second trimester of pregnancy. The receptors stem from a female donor in good health, enrolled as a control in a pregnancy study. CDR3s include the opening cysteine and the closing phenylalanine or tryptophan.

TRBV18 | CASSPKLDGTSGGGSTDTQYF
TRBV11-1 | CASSSYSGGTHNEQFF
TRBV29-1 | CSALWTGANTGELFF
TRBV19 | CASSIGVAGGRGQFF
TRBV7-9 | CASGQGVLWFF
TRBV5-1 | CASSPSGGRGYEQYF
TRBV9 | CASSVAVGSNEKLFF
TRBV5-1 | CASSLEGLPNTGELFF
TRBV7-2 | CASSSQGLGMTDTQYF
TRBV5-8 | CASSFPGSPLHF
TRBV7-8 | CASSPRNEQFF
TRBV19 | CASSRPGGVGEQFF
TRBV5-4 | CASSPPGLAYNEQFF
TRBV11-3 | CASSSPSGGSITGELFF
TRBV5-6 | CASSWGLRGSEDTQYF
TRBV5-6 | CASSHASYYNEQFF
TRBV4-1 | CASSLGGSTDTQYF
TRBV30 | CAWATGAGDYTF
TRBV19 | CASNPRGGQGVEAFF
TRBV5-6 | CASSWGVSGQSGYTF
TRBV9 | CASSVGLAGGLRGGELFF
TRBV28 | CASSPTRGTGNTIYF
TRBV2 | CASSVEKSYEQYF